The clone carrying this TCR beta chain was seen a few times. The antigen is unknown. This record comes from a study of a mutant IDH1 vaccine in newly diagnosed glioma. On the study more broadly: Prior therapy was radiotherapy, temozolomide, or both; most received both. Visits V12 and V13 fell at weeks 35 and 47, respectively.

Findings of the study overall: With respect to changes in top peripheral T cell clonotypes, pseudoprogression seemed unrelated.

The time point denotes: week 47, end of study. The study gave 300 ug of mutant IDH1 20-mer peptide per vaccine dose, with topical imiquimod. The study gave patients eight vaccinations in weeks 1, 3, 5, 7, 11, 15, 19, 23. The method was immunoSEQ multiplex PCR; TCRdb's version includes in-frame clones alone and lacks a portion of them. The sample consists of roughly 32,000 clones, 89% of them appearing once. This CDR3 spans 12 amino acids. The J segment lost 8 bases and the V segment lost 5 bases, leaving 2 bases of the junction unmatched. Per the germline V gene, CDR1 is SGHAT and CDR2 is FQNNGV. The starting material was PBMCs, obtained from a glioma patient whose treatment included an IDH1 peptide vaccine. The receptor's source is a man between 35 and 55 years old with glioma. This chain uses TRBV11-2 with TRBJ1-2, with 10 bases matching TRBD1. CDR3 amino acids: CASSRTGGGYTF. The DNA of the CDR3 is TGTGCCAGCAGCCGGACAGGGGGAGGCTACACCTTC.